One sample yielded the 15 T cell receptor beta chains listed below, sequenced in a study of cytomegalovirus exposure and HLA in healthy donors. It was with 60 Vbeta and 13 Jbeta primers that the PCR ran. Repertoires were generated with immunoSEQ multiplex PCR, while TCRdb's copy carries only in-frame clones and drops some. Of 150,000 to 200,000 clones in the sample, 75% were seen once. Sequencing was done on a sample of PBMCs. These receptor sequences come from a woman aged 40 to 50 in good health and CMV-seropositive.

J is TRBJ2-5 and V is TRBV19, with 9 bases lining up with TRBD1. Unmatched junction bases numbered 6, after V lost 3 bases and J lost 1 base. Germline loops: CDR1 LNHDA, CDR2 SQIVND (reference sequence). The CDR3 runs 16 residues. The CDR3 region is CASSIEGQGSQETQYF. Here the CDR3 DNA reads TGTGCCAGTAGTATCGAGGGACAGGGAAGCCAAGAGACCCAGTACTTC.

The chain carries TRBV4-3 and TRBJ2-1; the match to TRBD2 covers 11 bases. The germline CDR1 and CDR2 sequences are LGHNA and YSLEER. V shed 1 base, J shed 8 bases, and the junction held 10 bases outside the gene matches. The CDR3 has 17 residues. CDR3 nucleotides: TGCGCCAGCAGCCAAGCGGGACTAGCGGAGTGGGGGCATGAGCAGTTCTTC. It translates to CASSQAGLAEWGHEQFF.

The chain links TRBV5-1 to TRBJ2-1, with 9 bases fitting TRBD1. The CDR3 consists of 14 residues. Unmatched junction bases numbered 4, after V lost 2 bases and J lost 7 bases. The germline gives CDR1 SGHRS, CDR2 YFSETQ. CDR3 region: CASSLQTGGNEQFF. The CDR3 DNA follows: TGCGCCAGCAGCTTACAGACAGGGGGGAATGAGCAGTTCTTC.

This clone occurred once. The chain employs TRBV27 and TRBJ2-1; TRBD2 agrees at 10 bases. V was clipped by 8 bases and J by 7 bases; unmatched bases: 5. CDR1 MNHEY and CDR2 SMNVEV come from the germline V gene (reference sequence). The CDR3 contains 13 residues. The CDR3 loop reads CASRASGSNEQFF. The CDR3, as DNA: TGTGCCAGCCGGGCTAGCGGGAGTAATGAGCAGTTCTTC.

The CDR3 DNA follows: TGTGCCAGCTCACCCAGACAGGGCCAGAACACTGAAGCTTTCTTT. Amino acids: CASSPRQGQNTEAFF. The chain couples TRBV18 to TRBJ1-1; 7 bases map to TRBD1. The CDR3 has 15 amino acids. V gave up 3 bases and J gave up 1 base; unmatched junction bases: 5. CDR1 and CDR2 (germline): KGHSH, LQKENI. Drawing the rest from reference TRBV18 and TRBJ1-1, the complete variable domain is NAGVMQNPRHLVRRRGQEARLRCSPMKGHSHVYWYRQLPEEGLKFMVYLQKENIIDESGMPKERFSAEFPKEGPSILRIQQVVRGDSAAYFCASSPRQGQNTEAFFGQGTRLTVV.

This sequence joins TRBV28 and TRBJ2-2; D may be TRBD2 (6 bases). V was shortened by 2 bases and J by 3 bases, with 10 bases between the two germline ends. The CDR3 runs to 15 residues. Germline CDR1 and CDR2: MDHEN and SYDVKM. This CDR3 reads CASSLGGTDTGELFF. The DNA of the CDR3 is TGTGCCAGCAGTTTAGGAGGGACGGACACCGGGGAGCTGTTTTTT.

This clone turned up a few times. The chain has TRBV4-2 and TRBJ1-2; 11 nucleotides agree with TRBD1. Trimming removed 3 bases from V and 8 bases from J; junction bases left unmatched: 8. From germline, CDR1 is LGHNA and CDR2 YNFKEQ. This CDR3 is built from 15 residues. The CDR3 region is CASSQTGQGAGGYTF. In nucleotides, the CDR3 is TGTGCCAGCAGCCAGACCGGACAGGGGGCCGGCGGCTACACCTTC.

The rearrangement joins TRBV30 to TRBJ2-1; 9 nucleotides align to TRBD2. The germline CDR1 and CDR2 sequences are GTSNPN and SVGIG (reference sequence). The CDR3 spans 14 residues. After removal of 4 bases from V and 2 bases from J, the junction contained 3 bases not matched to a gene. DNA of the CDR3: TGTGCCTGGATTAGCGGGAGCACCTACAATGAGCAGTTCTTC. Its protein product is CAWISGSTYNEQFF.

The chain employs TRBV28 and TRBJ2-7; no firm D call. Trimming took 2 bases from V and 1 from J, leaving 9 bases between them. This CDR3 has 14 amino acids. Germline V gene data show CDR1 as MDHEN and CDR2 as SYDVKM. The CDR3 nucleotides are TGTGCCAGCAGTTTACAGACACTTTCCTACGAGCAGTACTTC. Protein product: CASSLQTLSYEQYF.

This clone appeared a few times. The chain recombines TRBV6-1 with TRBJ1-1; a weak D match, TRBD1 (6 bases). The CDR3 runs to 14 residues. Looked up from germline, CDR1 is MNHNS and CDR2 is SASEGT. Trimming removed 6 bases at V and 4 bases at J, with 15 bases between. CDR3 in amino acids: CASRIRGSTTEAFF. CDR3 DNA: TGTGCCAGCAGGATCAGGGGATCCACCACTGAAGCTTTCTTT.

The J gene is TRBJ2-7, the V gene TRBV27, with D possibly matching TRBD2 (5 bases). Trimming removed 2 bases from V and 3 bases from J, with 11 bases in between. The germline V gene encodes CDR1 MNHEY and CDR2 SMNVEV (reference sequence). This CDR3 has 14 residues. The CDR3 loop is CASSLRATNYEQYF. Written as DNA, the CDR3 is TGTGCCAGCAGTTTACGAGCGACTAACTACGAGCAGTACTTC.

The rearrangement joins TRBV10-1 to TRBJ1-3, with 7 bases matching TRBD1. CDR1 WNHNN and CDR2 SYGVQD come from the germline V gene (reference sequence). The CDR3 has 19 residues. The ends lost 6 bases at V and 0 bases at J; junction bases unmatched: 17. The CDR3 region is CASSPPLGQPSNSGNTIYF. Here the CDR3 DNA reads TGCGCCAGCAGCCCACCATTGGGACAGCCCTCTAACTCTGGAAACACCATATATTTT.

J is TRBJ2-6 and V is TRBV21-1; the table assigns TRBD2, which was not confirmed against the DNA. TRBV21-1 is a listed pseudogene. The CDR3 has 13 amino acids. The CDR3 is CASSTSGANVLTF. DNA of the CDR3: TGTGCCAGCAGCACTTCTGGGGCCAACGTCCTGACTTTC.

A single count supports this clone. The chain's CDR3 is CASSEARQSEELFF. DNA for the CDR3: TGTGCCAGCAGTGAAGCGCGACAATCGGAGGAGCTGTTTTTT. The chain recombines TRBV6-1 with TRBJ2-2; D ambiguous. This CDR3 has 14 amino acids. V was shortened by 0 bases and J by 10 bases, with 12 bases between the two germline ends. Germline assignment: CDR1 MNHNS and CDR2 SASEGT.

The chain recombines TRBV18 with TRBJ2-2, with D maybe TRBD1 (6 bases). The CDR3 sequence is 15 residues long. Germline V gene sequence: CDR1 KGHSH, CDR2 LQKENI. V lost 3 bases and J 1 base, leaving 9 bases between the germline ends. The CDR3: CASSPSGQNTGELFF. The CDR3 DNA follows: TGTGCCAGCTCACCCTCGGGACAGAACACCGGGGAGCTGTTTTTT.